The 17 T cell receptor beta chains reported below all come from one sample, sequenced in a study of cytomegalovirus exposure and HLA in healthy donors. Primers included in the PCR were 60 Vbeta and 13 Jbeta primers. Produced via immunoSEQ multiplex PCR; TCRdb's table is partial and in-frame only. Here the sample spans approximately 110,000 clones, 73% being singletons. The sequenced material came from PBMCs. All receptors derive from a man in his fifties or sixties in good health and CMV-seropositive.

The rearrangement uses TRBV7-6 and TRBJ2-1; 7 bases are a match to TRBD2. The germline V gene has CDR1 SGHVS and CDR2 FNYEAQ. J lost 9 bases, V lost 5 bases, and 7 bases had no gene match. The CDR3 loop spans 13 amino acids. The DNA of the CDR3 is TGTGCCAGCAGCCGACTAGCTTCGGGTGAGCAGTTCTTC. This gives the protein CASSRLASGEQFF.

The chain employs TRBV5-1 and TRBJ1-2; no definite D call. The germline CDR1 and CDR2 sequences are SGHRS and YFSETQ. The CDR3 runs to 13 residues. V gave up 0 bases and J gave up 7 bases, with 10 bases separating them. The CDR3 reads CASSLAGVGGYTF. In DNA form, the CDR3 reads TGCGCCAGCAGCTTGGCCGGGGTAGGTGGCTACACCTTC.

The rearrangement links TRBV6-5 to TRBJ2-1; a possible D gene is TRBD2 (6 bases). The CDR3 loop spans 15 amino acids. From germline, CDR1 is MNHEY and CDR2 SVGAGI. V gave up 5 bases and J gave up 8 bases, with 19 bases separating them. The CDR3 loop is CASSGGQNPSYEQFF. In nucleotides, the CDR3 is TGTGCCAGCAGTGGAGGGCAAAACCCCTCCTATGAGCAGTTCTTC.

The chain has TRBV10-3 and TRBJ2-7; 8 bases are a match to TRBD1. CDR1 and CDR2 from the germline V gene are ENHRY and SYGVKD. This CDR3 contains 14 residues. Losses at the gene ends were 3 bases for V and 5 bases for J; bases not matched to a gene: 6. This chain's CDR3 is CAISDRTGTDEQYF. The CDR3 nucleotides are TGTGCCATCAGTGACAGGACAGGGACTGACGAGCAGTACTTC.

This chain links TRBV6-5 with TRBJ1-6; the D is unclear. This CDR3 comprises 15 residues. Germline CDR1 MNHEY, CDR2 SVGAGI. V lost 5 bases and J lost 5, with 13 bases in between. DNA of the CDR3: TGTGCCAGCAGTCCAAAATGGCGGGATAATTCACCCCTCCACTTT. Translation gives CASSPKWRDNSPLHF.

The chain has TRBV5-1 and TRBJ2-1; 9 nucleotides align to TRBD2. V gave up 2 bases and J gave up 5 bases; unmatched junction bases: 2. Per the germline V gene, CDR1 is SGHRS and CDR2 is YFSETQ. This CDR3 has 14 amino acids. The CDR3 here is CASSFGTSHNEQFF. CDR3 sequence (DNA): TGCGCCAGCAGCTTCGGGACTAGCCACAATGAGCAGTTCTTC. Full variable domain (missing parts from reference TRBV5-1 and TRBJ2-1): KAGVTQTPRYLIKTRGQQVTLSCSPISGHRSVSWYQQTPGQGLQFLFEYFSETQRNKGNFPGRFSGRQFSNSRSEMNVSTLELGDSALYLCASSFGTSHNEQFFGPGTRLTVL.

J is TRBJ2-7 and V is TRBV11-3; 10 nucleotides line up with TRBD1. The CDR3 runs 14 residues. Germline CDR1 and CDR2: SGHNT and YENEEA. The V segment lost 1 base and the J segment 5 bases; nucleotides outside the gene matches: 2. The CDR3 coding sequence is TGTGCCAGCAGCTTAGGACAGGGGGCGGACGAGCAGTACTTC. Protein product: CASSLGQGADEQYF.

The sample holds a few counts of this clone. The same CDR3 also results from other DNA sequences found in this sample. This rearrangement joins TRBV2 to TRBJ2-3; the match to TRBD1 covers 11 bases. CDR1 and CDR2 from the germline V gene are SNHLY and FYNNEI. This CDR3 region has 14 residues. V lost 6 bases to trimming and J lost 3 bases; unmatched junction nucleotides: 2. CDR3 DNA sequence: TGTGCCAGCAGAGGACAGGGGGCTACAGATACGCAGTATTTT. It encodes CASRGQGATDTQYF.

This clone was detected a few times. The chain couples TRBV5-1 to TRBJ1-4, with D maybe TRBD1 (6 bases). Trimming stripped 4 bases from V and 6 bases from J, with 16 bases between. Germline V gene data show CDR1 as SGHRS and CDR2 as YFSETQ. This CDR3 is built from 15 residues. CDR3 sequence (DNA): TGCGCCAGCAGCGGTACCGGGACAATCGATGAAAAACTGTTTTTT. Protein product: CASSGTGTIDEKLFF.

This chain connects TRBV20-1 to TRBJ2-3, with D uncertain. Trimming took 2 bases from V and 4 from J, leaving 4 bases between them. The V gene's germline CDR1 is DFQATT and CDR2 SNEGSKA (reference sequence). The CDR3 covers 11 residues. The CDR3 bases are TGCAGTGCTAGAATCGCAGATACGCAGTATTTT. Translating gives CSARIADTQYF.

The chain combines TRBV30 with TRBJ2-5; 16 bases agree with TRBD2. This CDR3 region has 15 residues. CDR1 is GTSNPN and CDR2 is SVGIG in the germline V gene (reference sequence). V was clipped by 8 bases and J by 3 bases; unmatched bases: 6. CDR3 region: CAGGLAGGPEETQYF. CDR3 DNA sequence: TGTGCCGGGGGACTAGCGGGGGGGCCTGAAGAGACCCAGTACTTC.

The chain employs TRBV30 and TRBJ1-4; perhaps TRBD1 as D (5 bases). Trimming removed 0 bases from V and 4 bases from J, with 9 bases in between. Germline V gene lookup returns CDR1 GTSNPN and CDR2 SVGIG (reference sequence). The CDR3 loop spans 14 amino acids. CDR3 DNA: TGTGCCTGGAGTGTGGGGGGGTTTAATGAAAAACTGTTTTTT. It translates to CAWSVGGFNEKLFF.

V gene TRBV2 combines with J gene TRBJ1-6; 9 bases agree with TRBD1. Germline loops: CDR1 SNHLY, CDR2 FYNNEI. The junction had 3 bases not matched to a gene; V was cut back by 4 bases and J by 5 bases. The CDR3 length is 15 residues. The CDR3 DNA reads TGTGCCAGCAGTGGAAGGACAGGGGATAATTCACCCCTCCACTTT. It specifies CASSGRTGDNSPLHF.

The V and J genes are TRBV2 and TRBJ2-5; a weak D match, TRBD2 (5 bases). This CDR3 has 12 residues. Per germline, CDR1 SNHLY and CDR2 FYNNEI. Trimming removed 8 bases from V and 4 bases from J, with 11 bases in between. The CDR3 DNA is TGTGCCAGCCGTAGAGAGGGAGAGACCCAGTACTTC. This translates into CASRREGETQYF. Looking up the rest from reference TRBV2 and TRBJ2-5 gives the full variable domain: EPEVTQTPSHQVTQMGQEVILRCVPISNHLYFYWYRQILGQKVEFLVSFYNNEISEKSEIFDDQFSVERPDGSNFTLKIRSTKLEDSAMYFCASRREGETQYFGPGTRLLVL.

This clone was recorded once. The chain couples TRBV5-1 to TRBJ2-3; TRBD2 matches 8 bases. CDR1 and CDR2 from the germline V gene are SGHRS and YFSETQ. The CDR3 is 15 residues long. With 0 bases clipped from V and 2 bases from J, the junction kept 2 bases outside the gene matches. The CDR3 region has the DNA TGCGCCAGCAGCTTGGGGACTAGCTTCACAGATACGCAGTATTTT. This codes for CASSLGTSFTDTQYF.

The chain combines TRBV30 with TRBJ2-5; 9 bases map to TRBD2. Germline V lookup: CDR1 GTSNPN, CDR2 SVGIG (reference sequence). The CDR3 totals 14 residues. Written as DNA, the CDR3 is TGTGCTGGCGAGGCGGGGGGGAGTTTGGAGACCCAGTACTTC. Translation: CAGEAGGSLETQYF. Filled out from reference TRBV30 and TRBJ2-5, the complete variable domain reads SQTIHQWPATLVQPVGSPLSLECTVEGTSNPNLYWYRQAAGRGLQLLFYSVGIGQISSEVPQNLSASRPQDRQFILSSKKLLLSDSGFYLCAGEAGGSLETQYFGPGTRLLVL.

This clone was counted many times. The chain is built from TRBV5-4 and TRBJ1-4; unclear D gene. CDR1 is SGHNT, CDR2 YYREEE, per germline (reference sequence). CDR3 length: 14 residues. Trimming cost V 0 bases and J 4 bases, with 7 bases left between them. The DNA for the CDR3 is TGTGCCAGCAGCTTGGACAGTCGTAATGAAAAACTGTTTTTT. Translated, it gives CASSLDSRNEKLFF.